The T cell receptor beta chain under discussion was sequenced for a study of blood T cell repertoires in COVID-19. TCRdb's copy holds only in-frame clones and misses some; the assay was immunoSEQ multiplex PCR. The sample carries more than 300,000 clones, roughly four fifths recorded once. This CDR3 region has 17 residues. Germline CDR1 and CDR2: SEHNR and FQNEAQ (reference sequence). V gave up 6 bases and J gave up 3 bases; unmatched junction bases: 10. Either two negative PCRs, clearance, or symptom resolution qualified Cohort 3 donors as recovered. The clonotype comes from a woman between 50 and 59 years old who had recovered from COVID-19. The chain is built from TRBV7-9 and TRBJ2-1, with 11 bases fitting TRBD1. Material for sequencing was PBMCs or T cells enriched from blood (not recorded which). The CDR3 reads CASRSQAGTGGYNEQFF. The DNA for the CDR3 is TGTGCCAGCAGATCTCAGGCCGGGACAGGGGGCTACAATGAGCAGTTCTTC.